This entry is about one T cell receptor (beta chain). What it binds is not known. The record originates from a study of shared clonotypes between healthy human individuals. This CDR3 spans 13 amino acids. CDR1 is SGHDT and CDR2 is YYEEEE in the germline V gene. Trimming stripped 0 bases from V and 6 bases from J, with 10 bases between. Naive-designated CD8 cells lacked CD45RO, were positively enriched for CCR7, and omitted terminally differentiated effector memory CD45RA+ cells. Data came from immunoSEQ multiplex PCR; TCRdb stores just in-frame clones and leaves some out. This sample has around 620,000 clones, with about 95% found just once. Points from the study as a whole: Memory subsets generally showed lower estimated richness than naive subsets.

This TCR was recovered from a woman aged 25-40 years in good health. The sample taken for sequencing was naive CD8+ T cells sorted from blood. J is TRBJ2-7 and V is TRBV5-6, with D possibly being TRBD1 (5 bases). CDR3 sequence reads: CASSLETVGEQYF. The CDR3 coding sequence is TGTGCCAGCAGCTTGGAGACAGTCGGCGAGCAGTACTTC. Looking up the rest from reference TRBV5-6 and TRBJ2-7 gives the full variable domain: DAGVTQSPTHLIKTRGQQVTLRCSPKSGHDTVSWYQQALGQGPQFIFQYYEEEERQRGNFPDRFSGHQFPNYSSELNVNALLLGDSALYLCASSLETVGEQYFGPGTRLTVT.